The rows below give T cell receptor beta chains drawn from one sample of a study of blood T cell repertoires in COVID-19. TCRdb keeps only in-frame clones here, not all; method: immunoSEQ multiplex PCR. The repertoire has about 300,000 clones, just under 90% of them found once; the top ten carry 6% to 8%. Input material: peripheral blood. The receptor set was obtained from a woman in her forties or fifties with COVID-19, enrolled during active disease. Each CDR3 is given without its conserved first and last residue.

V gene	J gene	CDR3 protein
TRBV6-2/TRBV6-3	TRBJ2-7	ASSSSVSGSVEQY
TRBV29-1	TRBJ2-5	SVAPRSSQETQY
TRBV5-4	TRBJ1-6	ASSLETTSGSPLH
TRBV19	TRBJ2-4	ASSSTGLRY
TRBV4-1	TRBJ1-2	ASSQDGLSYGYT
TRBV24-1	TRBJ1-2	ATSDRQGSGYT
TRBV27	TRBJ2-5	ASSFQTSGRETQY
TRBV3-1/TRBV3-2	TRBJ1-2	ASSRLGAGGGYYGYT
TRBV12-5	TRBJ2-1	ASGSITGLSYNEQF
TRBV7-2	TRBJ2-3	ASSPTGGPTDTQY
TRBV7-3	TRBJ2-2	ASSLSSGGTNTGELF
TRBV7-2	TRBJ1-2	ASSGRGTSYGYT
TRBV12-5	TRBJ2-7	ASGLVLRTSGRSSYEQY
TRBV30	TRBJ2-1	AWSVLMTAGHFYNEQF
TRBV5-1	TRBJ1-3	ASSLGGDSGNTIY
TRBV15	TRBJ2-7	ATSRGWGGSGEQY
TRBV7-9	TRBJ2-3	ASSLEVAGNTDTQY
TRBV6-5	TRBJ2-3	ASRMTSGTDTQY
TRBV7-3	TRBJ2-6	ASSYKAGTGFGANVLT
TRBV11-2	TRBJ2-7	ASSLPLAGGPYHEQY
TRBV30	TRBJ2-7	AWTGKGAVEQY
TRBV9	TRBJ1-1	ASSARQGLMNTEAF
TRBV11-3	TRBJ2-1	ASSPRRTANEQF
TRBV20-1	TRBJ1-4	SASGDRVMTVREKLF
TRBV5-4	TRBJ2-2	ASSLRGGYPNTGELF
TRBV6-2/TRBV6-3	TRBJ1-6	ASRSNRGTNSPLH
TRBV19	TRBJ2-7	ASRERGYEQY
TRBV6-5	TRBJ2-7	ASSTGGAYEQY
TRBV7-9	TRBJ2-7	ASSRETSGVSYEQY
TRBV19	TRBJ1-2	ASSIARVSYGYT
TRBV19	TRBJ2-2	ASSIRGLAGVTNTGELF
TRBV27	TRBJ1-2	ASSPVASPAGGYT
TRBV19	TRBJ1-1	ASSMREITGAF
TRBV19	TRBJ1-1	ASRTGLMNTEAF
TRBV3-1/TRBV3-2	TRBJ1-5	ASSQSRNQPQH
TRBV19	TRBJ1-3	ASSTSYSNTIY
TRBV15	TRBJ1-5	ATSRAQGDQPQH
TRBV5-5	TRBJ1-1	ASSLRERTTEAF
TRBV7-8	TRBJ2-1	ASSPGSYNEQF
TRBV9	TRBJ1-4	ASSIGQSPSNEKLF
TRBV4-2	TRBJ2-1	ASSQEAGGPGQF
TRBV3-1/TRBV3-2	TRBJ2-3	ASSQSGTNLNTQY
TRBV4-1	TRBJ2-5	ASSRPGGMIQETQY
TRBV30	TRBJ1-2	AWRRGVGHGYT
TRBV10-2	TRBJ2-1	ASSTSGSSYNEQF
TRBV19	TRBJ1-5	ASSSGTGYDQPQH
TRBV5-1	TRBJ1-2	ASSRGQTDYGYT